What follows are 21 T cell receptor beta chains derived from one specimen sequenced in a study of T cells in Graves' hyperthyroidism and ophthalmopathy. Using RNA transcripts as the source, TCR beta CDR3 regions were amplified. The HTBI primer set was used in a first-round RT-PCR of the TCR CDR3. TCRdb re-analysed the multiplex PCR reads in MiXCR, keeping a single row per CDR3 protein. The profile covers approximately 400,000 distinct CDR3 sequences, with about a fifth appearing a single time and 3% to 4.5% taken by the ten largest. The sample was blood. The receptors were gathered from a woman in her late teens or twenties with Graves' hyperthyroidism.

The chain uses TRBV2 and TRBJ2-5; D ambiguous. This CDR3 has 11 residues. Germline values: CDR1 SNHLY, CDR2 FYNNEI. Trimming left V 5 bases short and J 4 bases short, with 5 bases between. This chain's CDR3 is CASSRVETQYF. The CDR3 coding sequence is TGTGCCAGCAGTCGGGTAGAGACCCAGTACTTC.

This clonotype was seen repeatedly, ten times or more. The chain links TRBV12-3 or TRBV12-4 to TRBJ2-2, with TRBD2 identical over 10 bases. CDR3 length: 21 residues. V was clipped by 1 base and J by 0 bases; unmatched bases: 14. The CDR3 DNA follows: TGTGCCAGCAGTTTAGAGGGCCGTTGGGCTAGCGGGGGAACGAACACCGGGGAGCTGTTTTTT. Its translation: CASSLEGRWASGGTNTGELFF.

This clonotype was recorded many times. Mismatch with germline at one junction end may stem from a read error. CDR3 DNA: TGTGCCAACAGCTCCACTTATCGTAATTCACCCCTCCACTTT. Protein product: CANSSTYRNSPLHF. The chain couples TRBV11-2 to TRBJ1-6, with D hard to call. Germline V gene sequence: CDR1 SGHAT, CDR2 FQNNGV. CDR3 length: 14 amino acids. The complete variable domain, with remaining parts taken from reference TRBV11-2 and TRBJ1-6, reads EAGVAQSPRYKIIEKRQSVAFWCNPISGHATLYWYQQILGQGPKLLIQFQNNGVVDDSQLPKDRFSAERLKGVDSTLKIQPAKLEDSAVYLCANSSTYRNSPLHFGNGTRLTVT.

The chain carries TRBV28 and TRBJ2-5; D may be TRBD1 (5 bases). CDR3 length equals 13 residues. Germline-derived CDR1 and CDR2 are MDHEN and SYDVKM. V was trimmed by 5 bases and J by 5 bases, leaving 12 bases between them. CDR3 amino acids: CASSLRDYETQYF. The CDR3 DNA follows: TGTGCCAGCAGTCTCAGGGATTATGAGACCCAGTACTTC.

J is TRBJ1-1 and V is TRBV5-1; TRBD1 might be the D (6 bases). This CDR3 comprises 15 residues. Trimming left V 0 bases short and J 4 bases short, with 13 bases between. Per germline, CDR1 SGHRS and CDR2 YFSETQ. CDR3 protein: CASSLVTGAITEAFF. In nucleotides, the CDR3 is TGCGCCAGCAGCTTGGTGACGGGGGCGATCACTGAAGCTTTCTTT.

This clonotype was detected many times. The chain joins TRBV2 to TRBJ2-7, with 12 positions matching TRBD2. Germline trimming cut 7 bases from V and 4 bases from J; bases unmatched to any gene: 5. The CDR3 length is 14 residues. The germline V gene encodes CDR1 SNHLY and CDR2 FYNNEI. The chain's CDR3 is CASISLAGGYEQYF. CDR3 DNA sequence: TGTGCCAGCATTTCACTAGCGGGGGGTTACGAGCAGTACTTC.

In its sample, this clonotype was seen many times. The V call is TRBV11-2, the J call TRBJ2-5, with D perhaps TRBD1 or TRBD2 (5 bases each). The CDR3 spans 15 residues. Trimming pared 4 bases from V and 0 bases from J, leaving 12 bases between. Germline-derived CDR1 and CDR2 are SGHAT and FQNNGV. Here the CDR3 reads CASSSRDLYQETQYF. The DNA for the CDR3 is TGTGCCAGCAGCTCCCGGGACCTGTACCAAGAGACCCAGTACTTC.

In its sample, this clonotype was seen many times. This chain uses TRBV9 with TRBJ2-2; TRBD1 matches 7 bases. Germline CDR1 and CDR2: SGDLS and YYNGEE. The CDR3 covers 14 residues. V was clipped by 6 bases and J by 1 base; unmatched bases: 3. The CDR3 DNA is TGTGCCAGCATGCGGACAGGGAACACCGGGGAGCTGTTTTTT. It translates to CASMRTGNTGELFF.

This clonotype came up many times. The chain recombines TRBV2 with TRBJ1-2; tentative D call: TRBD1 (5 bases). The ends were cut back, 4 bases at V and 5 bases at J, with 14 bases in the middle. Per germline, CDR1 SNHLY and CDR2 FYNNEI. This CDR3 has 14 residues. CDR3: CASSVIKGSYGYTF. In DNA, the CDR3 is TGTGCCAGCAGTGTTATAAAGGGGAGTTATGGCTACACCTTC.

This clonotype was seen repeatedly, ten times or more. The chain employs TRBV6-2 or TRBV6-3 and TRBJ1-1; no firm D call. The ends were cut back, 3 bases at V and 1 base at J, with 9 bases in the middle. This CDR3 has 14 amino acids. CDR1 is MNHEY and CDR2 is SVGEGT in the germline V gene. The CDR3 region has the DNA TGTGCCAGCAGTTATCGTTGGAGGAACACTGAAGCTTTCTTT. Its protein product is CASSYRWRNTEAFF.

This clonotype was recorded many times. This chain uses TRBV11-3 with TRBJ2-2; no clear D. The CDR3 spans 13 residues. Germline CDR1 is SGHNT and CDR2 is YENEEA. Trimming shortened V by 4 bases and J by 6 bases, and 9 bases separated the two germline ends. CDR3 amino acids: CASSWLGSGELFF. The CDR3 coding sequence is TGTGCCAGCAGCTGGTTGGGGTCCGGGGAGCTGTTTTTT.

This clonotype was counted many times. This chain joins TRBV11-2 and TRBJ1-2, with D unclear. V was cut by 0 bases and J by 4 bases, with 12 bases left in between. There are 15 residues in the CDR3. Germline V gives CDR1 SGHAT, CDR2 FQNNGV. Here the CDR3 reads CASSLDGRAVYGYTF. CDR3 nucleotide sequence: TGTGCCAGCAGCTTAGATGGCCGCGCGGTCTATGGCTACACCTTC.

The rearrangement links TRBV6-1 to TRBJ1-1, with TRBD1 as a possible D gene (5 bases). This CDR3 has 13 residues. Per germline, CDR1 MNHNS and CDR2 SASEGT. Trimming pared 5 bases from V and 5 bases from J, leaving 12 bases between. The CDR3 loop reads CASSQRQFTEAFF. CDR3 bases: TGTGCCAGCAGTCAAAGACAGTTTACTGAAGCTTTCTTT.

This rearrangement joins TRBV2 to TRBJ2-2; either TRBD1 or TRBD2 may supply D (5 bases each). The CDR3 runs to 14 residues. Germline lookup yields CDR1 SNHLY and CDR2 FYNNEI. V lost 6 bases and J lost 6, with 14 bases in between. The CDR3 loop reads CASSPRGRAGELFF. The CDR3 nucleotides are TGTGCCAGCAGCCCTCGGGGACGTGCCGGGGAGCTGTTTTTT.

Many counts were recorded for this clonotype. V is TRBV15 and J is TRBJ2-7; TRBD2 matches at 7 bases. Germline V CDR1 and CDR2: LNHNV, YYDKDF (reference sequence). CDR3 length equals 15 residues. Losses at the gene ends were 1 base for V and 3 bases for J; bases not matched to a gene: 6. CDR3 loop: CATSRVGGMSYEQYF. CDR3 DNA sequence: TGTGCCACCAGCAGAGTGGGGGGGATGAGCTACGAGCAGTACTTC.

This clonotype has a count of ten or more. The chain couples TRBV6-1 to TRBJ2-2, with a possible D match to TRBD1 (6 bases). Trimming pared 7 bases from V and 5 bases from J, leaving 11 bases between. In germline, CDR1 is MNHNS, CDR2 SASEGT. There are 13 residues in the CDR3. The CDR3: CASIDRRTGELFF. CDR3 in DNA: TGTGCCAGCATCGACAGGAGGACCGGGGAGCTGTTTTTT.

There are many counts of this clonotype. This chain uses TRBV12-3 or TRBV12-4 with TRBJ1-5; 8 bases are shared with TRBD1. The CDR3 extends over 14 amino acids. Trimming cost V 6 bases and J 3 bases; bases outside gene matches: 4. The CDR3 DNA follows: TGTGCCAGCAGCCCGACAGGGGACAATCAGCCCCAGCATTTT. Translation: CASSPTGDNQPQHF.

Points on this clonotype: A much larger clone lies a single base off, so this may be a read error. The chain is built from TRBV7-8 and TRBJ2-5, with D perhaps TRBD1 or TRBD2 (5 bases each). The CDR3 loop spans 14 amino acids. Looked up from germline, CDR1 is SGHVS and CDR2 is FQNEAQ. This CDR3 is CASSSWDGQETQNF. The CDR3 bases are TGTGCCAGCAGCTCTTGGGACGGACAAGAGACCCAGAACTTC.

This clonotype was seen many times. The chain combines TRBV12-3 or TRBV12-4 with TRBJ1-1; tentatively, D is TRBD1 (6 bases). The CDR3 is made up of 18 amino acids. Deletions cut 3 bases from V and 0 bases from J, with 20 bases between. CDR3 amino acids: CASSFSRTEMFMNTEAFF. The CDR3 bases are TGTGCCAGCAGTTTTTCGAGGACAGAGATGTTCATGAACACTGAAGCTTTCTTT.

This clonotype was seen many times. This chain joins TRBV12-3 or TRBV12-4 and TRBJ1-2; D remains unclear. The CDR3 loop spans 14 amino acids. The germline V and J ends were trimmed by 6 bases and 5 bases, with 16 bases remaining between them. The CDR3 coding sequence is TGTGCCAGCAGCCCCACAGCCGGTGGGTATGGCTACACCTTC. Protein sequence: CASSPTAGGYGYTF.

The chain has TRBV6-1 and TRBJ2-7, with TRBD2 matching over 10 bases. After removal of 3 bases from V and 2 bases from J, the junction contained 7 bases not matched to a gene. The CDR3 covers 16 residues. Germline assignment: CDR1 MNHNS and CDR2 SASEGT. For the CDR3, the DNA is TGTGCCAGCAGTGACCTAGCGGGAGTCGCCCCCTACGAGCAGTACTTC. Its translation is CASSDLAGVAPYEQYF.